The 11 T cell receptor beta chains below come from one sample, sequenced in a study of T cells in narcolepsy. Measured with immunoSEQ multiplex PCR; TCRdb has only the in-frame clones, and not every one. Among approximately 28,000 clones listed, roughly 86% were seen once. Sequencing was done on a sample of memory (CD45RA-) CD4+ T cells from blood. The receptor set was obtained from a human donor in good health.

The chain employs TRBV28 and TRBJ1-5; 7 bases are shared with TRBD1. Trimming removed 4 bases from V and 0 bases from J; junction bases left unmatched: 9. CDR1 and CDR2 (germline): MDHEN, SYDVKM. The CDR3 spans 17 residues. CDR3 in amino acids: CASSSRQGQVSNQPQHF. For the CDR3, the DNA is TGTGCCAGCAGTTCCAGACAAGGACAGGTTAGCAATCAGCCCCAGCATTTT.

In its sample, this clone was seen a few times. V is TRBV5-1 and J is TRBJ2-3; D is undetermined. Trimming cost V 2 bases and J 6 bases, with 4 bases left between them. Germline V gene lookup returns CDR1 SGHRS and CDR2 YFSETQ. The CDR3 has 11 residues. The CDR3 region has the DNA TGCGCCAGCAGCTTCGGCGATACGCAGTATTTT. Amino acid sequence: CASSFGDTQYF.

The chain employs TRBV21-1 and TRBJ2-3; the table names TRBD2, a call not compared with the DNA. TRBV21-1 is noted as a pseudogene. The CDR3 has 15 amino acids. This chain's CDR3 is CASSKALKRGNTQYF. The DNA for the CDR3 is TGTGCCAGCAGCAAAGCGTTAAAGAGAGGCAATACGCAGTATTTT.

The gene calls are TRBV28 and TRBJ2-6; D remains ambiguous. Germline values: CDR1 MDHEN, CDR2 SYDVKM. V was trimmed by 5 bases and J by 2 bases, leaving 10 bases between them. This CDR3 spans 15 amino acids. The CDR3 loop reads CASSESGTGANVLTF. The CDR3 DNA reads as TGTGCCAGCAGTGAGAGTGGGACTGGGGCCAACGTCCTGACTTTC.

The chain recombines TRBV6-6 with TRBJ1-5; D unclear. CDR1 MNHNY and CDR2 SVGAGI come from the germline V gene (reference sequence). This CDR3 has 12 residues. Trimming took 5 bases from V and 4 from J, leaving 6 bases between them. Here the CDR3 reads CASSRRNQPQHF. The CDR3 DNA is TGTGCCAGCAGTAGGAGAAATCAGCCCCAGCATTTT.

V is TRBV9 and J is TRBJ2-7; 11 bases agree with TRBD1. CDR1 and CDR2 from the germline V gene are SGDLS and YYNGEE. CDR3 length equals 15 residues. V dropped 5 bases and J dropped 6; count of bases not matched to a gene: 10. CDR3 in amino acids: CASSFMDRGHGEQYF. The CDR3 bases are TGTGCCAGCAGTTTCATGGACAGGGGGCATGGCGAGCAGTACTTC.

This chain uses TRBV7-2 with TRBJ2-7, with 9 bases fitting TRBD2. V was pared by 3 bases and J by 0 bases, with 3 bases of the junction left unmatched. CDR3 length: 15 amino acids. Germline CDR1 SGHTA, CDR2 FQGNSA. The CDR3 nucleotides read TGTGCCAGCAGCTTTAGCGGGGGCTCCTCCTACGAGCAGTACTTC. It specifies CASSFSGGSSYEQYF.

The gene calls are TRBV27 and TRBJ2-7; possible D gene TRBD2, 5 bases. Deletions cut 6 bases from V and 2 bases from J, with 11 bases between. The CDR3 runs to 13 residues. Germline V lookup: CDR1 MNHEY, CDR2 SMNVEV (reference sequence). The CDR3, as DNA: TGTGCCAGCAGACCACTAGTCACCTACGAGCAGTACTTC. Amino acids: CASRPLVTYEQYF.

The V gene is TRBV5-1, the J gene TRBJ1-5, with TRBD1 matching over 7 bases. The CDR3 extends over 13 amino acids. CDR1 and CDR2 from the germline V gene are SGHRS and YFSETQ. The trim removed 4 bases at V and 5 bases at J, leaving 3 bases unmatched. For the CDR3, the DNA is TGCGCCAGCAGCCGAGGACAGGATCAGCCCCAGCATTTT. Protein sequence: CASSRGQDQPQHF.

The chain employs TRBV14 and TRBJ1-4; 8 bases map to TRBD1. The junction had 7 bases not matched to a gene; V was cut back by 5 bases and J by 5 bases. The CDR3 length is 15 residues. Germline CDR1 is SGHDN and CDR2 is FVKESK. CDR3 sequence reads: CASSIRTGRNEKLFF. The CDR3 bases are TGTGCCAGCAGCATACGGACAGGGAGGAATGAAAAACTGTTTTTT.

In its sample, this clone was seen once. The chain couples TRBV29-1 to TRBJ2-5, with 9 bases that match TRBD1. The ends lost 0 bases at V and 11 bases at J; junction bases unmatched: 4. CDR3 length: 12 amino acids. CDR1 and CDR2 (germline): SQVTM, ANQGSEA. CDR3 DNA: TGCAGCGTTGAAGATGCCGGGACAGGGCAGTACTTC. Translating it yields CSVEDAGTGQYF. Combining the CDR3 with reference TRBV29-1 and TRBJ2-5 gives the whole variable domain SAVISQKPSRDICQRGTSLTIQCQVDSQVTMMFWYRQQPGQSLTLIATANQGSEATYESGFVIDKFPISRPNLTFSTLTVSNMSPEDSSIYLCSVEDAGTGQYFGPGTRLLVL.